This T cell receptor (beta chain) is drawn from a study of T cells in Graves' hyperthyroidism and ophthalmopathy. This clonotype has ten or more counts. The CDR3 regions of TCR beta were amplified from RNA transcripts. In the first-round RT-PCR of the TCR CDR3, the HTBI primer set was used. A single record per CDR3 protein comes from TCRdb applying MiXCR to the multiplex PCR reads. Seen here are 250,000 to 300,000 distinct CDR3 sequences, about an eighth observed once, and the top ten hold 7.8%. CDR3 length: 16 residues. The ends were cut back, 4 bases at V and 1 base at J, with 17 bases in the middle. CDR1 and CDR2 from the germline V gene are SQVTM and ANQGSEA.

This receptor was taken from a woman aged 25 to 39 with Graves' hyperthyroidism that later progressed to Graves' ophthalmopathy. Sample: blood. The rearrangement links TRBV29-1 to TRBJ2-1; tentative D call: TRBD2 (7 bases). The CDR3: CSVGGRREASYNEQFF. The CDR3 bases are TGCAGCGTTGGGGGGCGTCGGGAGGCGTCCTACAATGAGCAGTTCTTC.